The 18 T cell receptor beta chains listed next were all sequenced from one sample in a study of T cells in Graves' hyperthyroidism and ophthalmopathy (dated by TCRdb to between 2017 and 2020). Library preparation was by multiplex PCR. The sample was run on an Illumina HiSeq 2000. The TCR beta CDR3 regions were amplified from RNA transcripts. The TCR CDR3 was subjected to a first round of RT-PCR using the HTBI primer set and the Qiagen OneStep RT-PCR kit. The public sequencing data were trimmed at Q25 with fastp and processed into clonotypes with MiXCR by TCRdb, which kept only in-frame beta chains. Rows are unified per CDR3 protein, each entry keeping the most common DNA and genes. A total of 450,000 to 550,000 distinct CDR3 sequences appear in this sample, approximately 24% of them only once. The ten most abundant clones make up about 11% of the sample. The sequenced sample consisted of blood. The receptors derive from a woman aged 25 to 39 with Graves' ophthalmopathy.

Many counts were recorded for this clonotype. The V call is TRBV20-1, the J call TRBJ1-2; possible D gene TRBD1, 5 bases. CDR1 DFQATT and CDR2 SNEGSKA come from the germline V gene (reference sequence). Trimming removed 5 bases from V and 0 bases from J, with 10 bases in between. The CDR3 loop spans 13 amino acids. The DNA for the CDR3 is TGCAGTGCTTACGGGGGATCTAACTATGGCTACACCTTC. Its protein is CSAYGGSNYGYTF.

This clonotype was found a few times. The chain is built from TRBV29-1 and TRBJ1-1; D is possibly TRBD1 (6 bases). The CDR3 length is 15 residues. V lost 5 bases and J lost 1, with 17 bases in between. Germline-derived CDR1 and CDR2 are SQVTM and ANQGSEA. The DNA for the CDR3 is TGCAGCGTTAACTGGCGGGACAAGTCGAACACTGAAGCTTTCTTT. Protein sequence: CSVNWRDKSNTEAFF. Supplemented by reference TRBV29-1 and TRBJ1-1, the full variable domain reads SAVISQKPSRDICQRGTSLTIQCQVDSQVTMMFWYRQQPGQSLTLIATANQGSEATYESGFVIDKFPISRPNLTFSTLTVSNMSPEDSSIYLCSVNWRDKSNTEAFFGQGTRLTVV.

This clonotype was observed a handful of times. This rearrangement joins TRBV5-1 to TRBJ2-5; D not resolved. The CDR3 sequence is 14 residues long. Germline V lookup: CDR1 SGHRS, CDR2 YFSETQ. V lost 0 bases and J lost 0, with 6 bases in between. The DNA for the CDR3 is TGCGCCAGCAGCTTGGCCACTAACCAAGAGACCCAGTACTTC. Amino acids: CASSLATNQETQYF.

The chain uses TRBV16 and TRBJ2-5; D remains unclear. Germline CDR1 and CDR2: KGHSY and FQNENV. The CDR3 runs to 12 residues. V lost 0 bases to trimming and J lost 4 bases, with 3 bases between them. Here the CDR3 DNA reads TGTGCCAGCAGCCAATCGTTAGAGACCCAGTACTTC. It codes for CASSQSLETQYF.

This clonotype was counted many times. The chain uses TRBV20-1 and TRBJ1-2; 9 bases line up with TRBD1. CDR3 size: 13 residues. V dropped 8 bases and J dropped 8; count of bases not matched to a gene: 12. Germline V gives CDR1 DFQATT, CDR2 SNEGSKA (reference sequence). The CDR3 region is CSLRGTGLLGYTF. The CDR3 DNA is TGCAGTCTAAGGGGGACAGGGCTTTTGGGCTACACCTTC.

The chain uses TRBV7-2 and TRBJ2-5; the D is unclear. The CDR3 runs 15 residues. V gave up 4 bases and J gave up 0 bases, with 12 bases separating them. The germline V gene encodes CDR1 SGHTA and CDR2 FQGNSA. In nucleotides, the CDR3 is TGTGCCAGCAGCTGGTCAGCACAGTACCAAGAGACCCAGTACTTC. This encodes CASSWSAQYQETQYF.

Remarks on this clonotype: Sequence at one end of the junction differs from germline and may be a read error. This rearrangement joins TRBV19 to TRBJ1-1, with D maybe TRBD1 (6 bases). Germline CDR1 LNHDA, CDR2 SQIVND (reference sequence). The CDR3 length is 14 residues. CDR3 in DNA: TGTGCCAGTAGGAACAGGGATATGAACACTGAAGCTTGCTTT. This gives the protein CASRNRDMNTEACF.

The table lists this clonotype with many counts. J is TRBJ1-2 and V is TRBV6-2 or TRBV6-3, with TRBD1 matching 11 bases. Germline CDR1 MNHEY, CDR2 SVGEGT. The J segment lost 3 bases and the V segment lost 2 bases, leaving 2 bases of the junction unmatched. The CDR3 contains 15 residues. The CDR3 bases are TGTGCCAGCAGTTACCGGACAGGGGGCCACTATGGCTACACCTTC. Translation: CASSYRTGGHYGYTF.

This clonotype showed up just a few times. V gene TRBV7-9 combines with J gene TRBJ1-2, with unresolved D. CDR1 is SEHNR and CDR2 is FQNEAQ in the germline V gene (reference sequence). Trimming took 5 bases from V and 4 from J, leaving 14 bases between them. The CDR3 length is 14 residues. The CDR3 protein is CASSGTKVSYGYTF. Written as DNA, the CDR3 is TGTGCCAGCAGCGGTACTAAAGTGAGCTATGGCTACACCTTC.

This CDR3 reads CASSLQASNTGELFF. CDR3 bases: TGTGCCAGCAGCCTCCAGGCCTCGAACACCGGGGAGCTGTTTTTT. This rearrangement joins TRBV11-1 to TRBJ2-2; D remains ambiguous. CDR3 length: 15 amino acids. V lost 5 bases, J lost 0 bases, and 10 bases lay in between. The germline gives CDR1 SGHAT, CDR2 FQDESV (reference sequence). Using reference TRBV11-1 and TRBJ2-2 for the parts outside the CDR3, the full variable domain is EAEVAQSPRYKITEKSQAVAFWCDPISGHATLYWYRQILGQGPELLVQFQDESVVDDSQLPKDRFSAERLKGVDSTLKIQPAELGDSAMYLCASSLQASNTGELFFGEGSRLTVL.

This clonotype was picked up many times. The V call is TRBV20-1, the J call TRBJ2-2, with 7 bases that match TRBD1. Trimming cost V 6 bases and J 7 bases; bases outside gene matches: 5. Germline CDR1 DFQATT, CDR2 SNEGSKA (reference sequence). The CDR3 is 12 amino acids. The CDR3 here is CSAPRDSGELFF. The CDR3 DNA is TGCAGTGCGCCAAGGGACAGCGGGGAGCTGTTTTTT.

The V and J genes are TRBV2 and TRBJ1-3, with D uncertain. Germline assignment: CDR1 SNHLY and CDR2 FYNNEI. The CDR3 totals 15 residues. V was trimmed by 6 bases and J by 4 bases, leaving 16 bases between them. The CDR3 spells CASRLTVTAGNTIYF. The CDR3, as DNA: TGTGCCAGCAGACTAACAGTCACGGCAGGAAACACCATATATTTT.

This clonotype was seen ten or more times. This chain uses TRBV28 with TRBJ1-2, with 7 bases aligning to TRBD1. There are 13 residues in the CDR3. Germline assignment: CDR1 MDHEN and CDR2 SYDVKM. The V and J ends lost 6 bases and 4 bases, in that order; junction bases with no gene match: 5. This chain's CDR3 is CASRYGQAYGYTF. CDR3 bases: TGTGCCAGCAGATACGGACAGGCCTATGGCTACACCTTC.

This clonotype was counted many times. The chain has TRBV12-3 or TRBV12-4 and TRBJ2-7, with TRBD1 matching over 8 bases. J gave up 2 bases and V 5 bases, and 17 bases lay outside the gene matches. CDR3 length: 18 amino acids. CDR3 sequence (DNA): TGTGCCAGCAGTGACGATCTGACAGGGGTCGGAGGGACCTACGAGCAGTACTTC. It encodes CASSDDLTGVGGTYEQYF.

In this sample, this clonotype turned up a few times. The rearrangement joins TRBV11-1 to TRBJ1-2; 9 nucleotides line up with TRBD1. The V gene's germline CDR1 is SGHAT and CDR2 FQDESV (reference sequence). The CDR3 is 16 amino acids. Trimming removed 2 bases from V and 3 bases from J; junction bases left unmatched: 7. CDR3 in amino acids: CASSLFTGGADYGYTF. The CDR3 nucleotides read TGTGCCAGCAGCTTATTTACAGGGGGCGCCGACTATGGCTACACCTTC.

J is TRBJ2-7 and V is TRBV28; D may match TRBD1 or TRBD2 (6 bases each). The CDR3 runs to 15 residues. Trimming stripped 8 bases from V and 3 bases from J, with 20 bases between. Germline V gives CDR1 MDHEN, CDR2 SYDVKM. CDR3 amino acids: CASVYRGARLYEQYF. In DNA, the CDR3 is TGTGCCAGCGTATATAGGGGGGCGCGTCTCTACGAGCAGTACTTC.

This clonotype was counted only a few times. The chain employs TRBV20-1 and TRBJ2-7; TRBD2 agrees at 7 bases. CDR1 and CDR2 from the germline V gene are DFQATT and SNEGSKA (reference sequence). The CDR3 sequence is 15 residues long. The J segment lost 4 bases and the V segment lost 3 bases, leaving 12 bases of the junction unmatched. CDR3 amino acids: CSASQPSGGQYEQYF. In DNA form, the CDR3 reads TGCAGTGCTAGTCAGCCTAGCGGAGGACAATACGAGCAGTACTTC.

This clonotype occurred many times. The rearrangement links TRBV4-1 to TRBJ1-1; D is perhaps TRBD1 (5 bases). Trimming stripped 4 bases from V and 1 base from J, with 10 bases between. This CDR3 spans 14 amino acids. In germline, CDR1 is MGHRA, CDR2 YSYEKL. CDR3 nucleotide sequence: TGCGCCAGCAGCCCTTGGGACGGGAACACTGAAGCTTTCTTT. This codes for CASSPWDGNTEAFF.